This T cell receptor (beta chain) was found in a study of OX40 agonist ivuxolimab in advanced cancers. Study overall: Allowance was made for prior anti-PD-1, anti-PD-L1 or anti-CTLA-4 therapy, and about 40% had some. Partial response was recorded in three patients: one hepatocellular carcinoma and two cutaneous melanoma cases.

Blood draws occurred at baseline, cycle 4 day 1, and cycle 7 day 1. This table comes from immunoSEQ multiplex PCR, and its TCRdb copy is limited to in-frame clones, with some not included. The table shows 45,000 to 50,000 clones, with approximately 88% occurring only once. Trimming removed 7 bases from V and 0 bases from J; junction bases left unmatched: 3. Germline CDR1 MNHNY, CDR2 SVGAGI (reference sequence). The CDR3 covers 14 residues. Here the sequenced sample was CD4+ or CD8+ T cells sorted from blood, taken in a trial of the OX40 agonist ivuxolimab. The chain couples TRBV6-6 to TRBJ1-3; 7 bases align to TRBD1. This receptor was obtained from an adult with an advanced solid tumor such as melanoma, head and neck, liver or kidney cancer. CDR3 coding DNA: TGTGCCAGCATCAGGGACAGCTCTGGAAACACCATATATTTT. This sequence encodes CASIRDSSGNTIYF.